This T cell receptor beta chain was captured in a study of cytomegalovirus exposure and HLA in healthy donors. Study-wide background: There were 85 million or so unique TCRs (from HLA-typed donors) in an early data release. Points from the study as a whole: As immune exposure information, only CMV serostatus was available. According to the study, 160 or so TCR beta chains were cytomegalovirus-associated. Productive rates of about 90% or about 30% were seen for most TCR beta V segments in an earlier analysis.

Deletions cut 5 bases from V and 0 bases from J, with 14 bases between. Per germline, CDR1 MDHEN and CDR2 SYDVKM. The CDR3 runs 16 residues. Concerning this clone: The antigen is unknown.

Primers for the PCR totalled 60 Vbeta and 13 Jbeta. Assay used: immunoSEQ multiplex PCR; TCRdb lists only in-frame clones, some missing. The data show 110,000 or so clones, 77% seen once. The chain joins TRBV28 to TRBJ1-5; TRBD1 is a possible D gene (6 bases). This clonotype was obtained from a man between 35 and 55 years old in good health and CMV-seropositive. The material sequenced was PBMCs. In nucleotides, the CDR3 is TGTGCCAGCAGTACGACCGGACAGTATAGCAATCAGCCCCAGCATTTT. It codes for CASSTTGQYSNQPQHF.